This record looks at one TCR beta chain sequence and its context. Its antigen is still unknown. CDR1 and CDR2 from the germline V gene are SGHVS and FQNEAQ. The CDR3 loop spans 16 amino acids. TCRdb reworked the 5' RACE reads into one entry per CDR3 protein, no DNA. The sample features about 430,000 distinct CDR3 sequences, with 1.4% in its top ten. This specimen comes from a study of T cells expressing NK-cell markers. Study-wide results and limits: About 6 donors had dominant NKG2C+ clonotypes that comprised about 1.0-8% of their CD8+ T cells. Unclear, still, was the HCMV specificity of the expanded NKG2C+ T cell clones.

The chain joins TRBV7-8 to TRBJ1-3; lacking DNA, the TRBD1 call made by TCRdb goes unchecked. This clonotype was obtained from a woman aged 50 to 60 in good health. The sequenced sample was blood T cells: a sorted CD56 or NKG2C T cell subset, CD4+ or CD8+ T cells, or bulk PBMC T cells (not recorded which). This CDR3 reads CASSLAGTGGGNTIYF.